These 18 T cell receptor beta chains originate from one sample sequenced in a study of T cells in Graves' hyperthyroidism and ophthalmopathy. TCR beta CDR3 regions were amplified from RNA. Initially, a first-round RT-PCR of the TCR CDR3 employed the HTBI primer set. TCRdb re-called the multiplex PCR reads with MiXCR, one entry per CDR3 protein. The sample shows about half a million distinct CDR3 sequences, 15% to 20% of them seen only once. The material sequenced was blood. These receptors came from a woman in her 30s with Graves' ophthalmopathy.

The table lists this clonotype with many counts. The chain links TRBV13 to TRBJ2-7; D not certain. Germline V lookup: CDR1 PRHDT, CDR2 FYEKMQ (reference sequence). Trimming stripped 5 bases from V and 4 bases from J, with 12 bases between. This CDR3 spans 13 amino acids. This chain's CDR3 is CASSPHNTYEQYF. The CDR3 region has the DNA TGTGCCAGCAGCCCGCACAACACATACGAGCAGTACTTC.

CDR3: CASGSLQGPDNSPLHF. The CDR3 coding sequence is TGTGCTAGTGGTTCTCTCCAGGGGCCCGATAATTCACCCCTCCACTTT. The rearrangement uses TRBV12-5 and TRBJ1-6, with D possibly TRBD1 on 6 matching bases. This CDR3 has 16 amino acids. Trimming left V 4 bases short and J 5 bases short, with 15 bases between. Germline CDR1 and CDR2: LGHNT and FRNRAP.

This clonotype was recorded a few times. J is TRBJ2-1 and V is TRBV3-1, with unresolved D. Per the germline V gene, CDR1 is LGHDT and CDR2 is YNNKEL (reference sequence). The ends were cut back, 6 bases at V and 4 bases at J, with 16 bases in the middle. The CDR3 loop spans 15 amino acids. The CDR3 reads CASSITLDGYNEQFF. Here the CDR3 DNA reads TGTGCCAGCAGTATAACTCTGGACGGTTACAATGAGCAGTTCTTC.

This clonotype was seen a handful of times. The chain has TRBV2 and TRBJ1-2; 7 bases match TRBD1. This CDR3 is 14 amino acids long. Germline trimming cut 8 bases from V and 1 base from J; bases unmatched to any gene: 7. Per germline, CDR1 SNHLY and CDR2 FYNNEI. CDR3 protein: CASETGPHNYGYTF. In DNA, the CDR3 is TGTGCCAGCGAGACAGGGCCACATAACTATGGCTACACCTTC.

The rearrangement joins TRBV29-1 to TRBJ2-1; D is perhaps TRBD2 (5 bases). Trimming took 6 bases from V and 5 from J, leaving 11 bases between them. Germline V gene sequence: CDR1 SQVTM, CDR2 ANQGSEA. This CDR3 spans 12 amino acids. DNA for the CDR3: TGCAGCGTAAACCGGGAAAACAATGAGCAGTTCTTC. It codes for CSVNRENNEQFF.

This clonotype was found once. The chain employs TRBV20-1 and TRBJ1-1, with a tentative D call TRBD1 (5 bases). Germline V lookup: CDR1 DFQATT, CDR2 SNEGSKA (reference sequence). The CDR3 sequence is 13 residues long. Trimming took 0 bases from V and 6 from J, leaving 11 bases between them. This CDR3 is CSARDRGNPEAFF. The CDR3 coding sequence is TGCAGTGCTAGAGATAGGGGCAACCCTGAAGCTTTCTTT.

This clonotype showed up many times. The V call is TRBV27, the J call TRBJ2-3; 7 nucleotides match TRBD2. The CDR3 has 14 amino acids. The germline CDR1 and CDR2 sequences are MNHEY and SMNVEV (reference sequence). V was pared by 5 bases and J by 4 bases, with 6 bases of the junction left unmatched. The CDR3 bases are TGTGCCAGCAGTGATGGGACTATCCCAGATACGCAGTATTTT. It encodes CASSDGTIPDTQYF.

This clonotype was seen at least ten times. CDR3 protein: CSARGYRSYNEQFF. Here the CDR3 DNA reads TGCAGTGCTAGAGGATACCGGTCCTACAATGAGCAGTTCTTC. The chain recombines TRBV20-1 with TRBJ2-1, with D hard to call. The CDR3 is 14 residues long. Germline values: CDR1 DFQATT, CDR2 SNEGSKA (reference sequence). The V end lost 1 base, the J end lost 1 base, and 8 bases lay between the germline ends.

J is TRBJ1-1 and V is TRBV20-1, with D perhaps TRBD1 (6 bases). Germline V gene lookup returns CDR1 DFQATT and CDR2 SNEGSKA (reference sequence). CDR3 length: 16 residues. With 0 bases removed from V and 4 bases from J, the gap between germline ends came to 18 bases. The CDR3 loop reads CSARDLWRGGLTEAFF. The CDR3 region has the DNA TGCAGTGCTAGAGATCTTTGGAGGGGGGGACTCACTGAAGCTTTCTTT.

This clonotype was counted ten times or more. The chain has TRBV3-1 and TRBJ2-5, with a weak D call TRBD2 (5 bases). This CDR3 has 18 residues. Trimming left V 5 bases short and J 1 base short, with 23 bases between. Germline CDR1 is LGHDT and CDR2 is YNNKEL (reference sequence). In DNA, the CDR3 is TGTGCCAGCAGCACACCCCCGTGGGAGCGGCCTATCCAAGAGACCCAGTACTTC. Translated, it gives CASSTPPWERPIQETQYF.

The chain is built from TRBV9 and TRBJ2-3; TRBD2 agrees at 13 bases. This CDR3 comprises 17 residues. J was trimmed by 4 bases and V by 4 bases; bases with no gene match: 9. Germline V gene data show CDR1 as SGDLS and CDR2 as YYNGEE. The CDR3 region has the DNA TGTGCCAGCAGCTCGGGACTAGCGGGAAGAGAATCAGATACGCAGTATTTT. Protein: CASSSGLAGRESDTQYF.

This clonotype showed up many times. V is TRBV28 and J is TRBJ2-7, with 8 bases aligning to TRBD2. The germline gives CDR1 MDHEN, CDR2 SYDVKM. After removal of 6 bases from V and 0 bases from J, the junction contained 22 bases not matched to a gene. The CDR3 is made up of 20 amino acids. DNA for the CDR3: TGTGCCAGCAGCTCCACCCACAGGGAGCTGAGCGGGGGACCCTCCTACGAGCAGTACTTC. This sequence encodes CASSSTHRELSGGPSYEQYF.

Many counts were recorded for this clonotype. The V and J genes are TRBV2 and TRBJ2-7, with D uncertain. Germline V gene data show CDR1 as SNHLY and CDR2 as FYNNEI. Trimming removed 7 bases from V and 1 base from J, with 8 bases in between. The CDR3 runs 12 residues. The CDR3 sequence: CASNGLSYEQYF. The CDR3 DNA reads TGTGCCAGCAACGGGCTTTCCTACGAGCAGTACTTC.

This clonotype showed up just once. At one end the junction does not follow the germline gene, possibly because of a read error. V gene TRBV3-1 combines with J gene TRBJ1-2; possibly TRBD1 for D (6 bases). The CDR3 is made up of 13 amino acids. Germline lookup yields CDR1 LGHDT and CDR2 YNNKEL (reference sequence). The DNA for the CDR3 is TGTGCCAGCAGCCAAGTTGACGGGGACAAAGCCCACTTC. It translates to CASSQVDGDKAHF.

There are a few counts of this clonotype. The rearrangement links TRBV20-1 to TRBJ2-6; TRBD2 agrees at 9 bases. After removal of 3 bases from V and 0 bases from J, the junction contained 9 bases not matched to a gene. The CDR3 totals 18 residues. From germline, CDR1 is DFQATT and CDR2 SNEGSKA (reference sequence). This CDR3 is CSASSGLADDSGANVLTF. CDR3 in DNA: TGCAGTGCTAGCTCGGGACTAGCAGATGACTCTGGGGCCAACGTCCTGACTTTC.

Concerning this clonotype itself: This may be a read error, as it is one base from a much larger clone. No conserved phenylalanine or tryptophan ends this CDR3, so it is likely a read error. V is TRBV10-3 and J is TRBJ2-7, with D perhaps matching TRBD2 (7 bases). The CDR3 loop spans 13 amino acids. Germline assignment: CDR1 ENHRY and CDR2 SYGVKD. Trimming removed 6 bases at V and 1 base at J, with 10 bases between. CDR3 coding DNA: TGTGCCATCAGGGGGGGGCTATCCTACGAGCAGTACTCC. It yields the protein CAIRGGLSYEQYS.

In this sample, this clonotype turned up a few times. This chain joins TRBV2 and TRBJ1-5; D is unclear. Trimming left V 1 base short and J 5 bases short, with 9 bases between. The CDR3 is made up of 14 amino acids. Per the germline V gene, CDR1 is SNHLY and CDR2 is FYNNEI. DNA of the CDR3: TGTGCCAGCAGTGAAGTCAGCGGGGATCAGCCCCAGCATTTT. Amino acid sequence: CASSEVSGDQPQHF.

The chain has TRBV6-1 and TRBJ2-7; 11 positions agree with TRBD2. In germline, CDR1 is MNHNS, CDR2 SASEGT. The CDR3 loop spans 15 amino acids. J lost 5 bases, V lost 5 bases, and 8 bases had no gene match. In DNA form, the CDR3 reads TGTGCCAGCAGTAATAGACTAGCGGGACGTAACGAGCAGTACTTC. It encodes CASSNRLAGRNEQYF.